This TCR beta chain stems from a study of blood T cell repertoires in COVID-19. Germline V gives CDR1 LGHDT, CDR2 YNNKEL (reference sequence). CDR3 size: 14 residues. The ends were cut back, 2 bases at V and 1 base at J, with 8 bases in the middle. Here immunoSEQ multiplex PCR was the method, and the copy in TCRdb shows in-frame clones only, minus some. The repertoire holds fewer than 250,000 clones, with less than 90% as singletons. The chain links TRBV3-1 (or the pseudogene TRBV3-2) to TRBJ1-1, with no clear D. Sequencing was done on a sample of peripheral blood. The clonotype comes from a woman in her fifties or sixties with acute or convalescent COVID-19. CDR3 residues: CASSQRQPNTEAFF. DNA of the CDR3: TGTGCCAGCAGCCAAAGACAACCGAACACTGAAGCTTTCTTT.